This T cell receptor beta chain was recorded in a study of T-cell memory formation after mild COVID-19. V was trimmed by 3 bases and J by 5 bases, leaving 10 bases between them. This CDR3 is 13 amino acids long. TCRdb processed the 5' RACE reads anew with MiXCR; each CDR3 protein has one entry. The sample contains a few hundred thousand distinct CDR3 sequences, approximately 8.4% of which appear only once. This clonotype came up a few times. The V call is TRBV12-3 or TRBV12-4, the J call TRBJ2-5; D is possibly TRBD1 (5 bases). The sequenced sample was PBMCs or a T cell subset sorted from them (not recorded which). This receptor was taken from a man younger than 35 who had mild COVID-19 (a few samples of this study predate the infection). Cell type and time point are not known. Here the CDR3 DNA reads TGTGCCAGCAGTTTGCCCCCAGGGGAGACCCAGTACTTC. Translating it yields CASSLPPGETQYF.